The sequence of this T cell receptor (beta chain) was determined in a study of T cell repertoires in cytomegalovirus infection. Study-level information: Public TCR beta signature analysis indicated the presence of both CMV infection and matching HLA type.

Overall study results and limits: Within the response measured ex vivo, HLA-C-restricted CMV-specific TCR beta clonotypes were dominant. CMV carriers having the relevant HLA were flagged by cumulative public TCR beta family frequency.

Looked up from germline, CDR1 is LNHDA and CDR2 is SQIVND (reference sequence). The CDR3 has 21 amino acids. Trimming cost V 7 bases and J 6 bases; bases outside gene matches: 25. TCRdb ran MiXCR on the reads and lists one entry per CDR3 protein. Among some 320,000 distinct CDR3 sequences listed, 9% to 9.5% were seen once. A few counts support this clonotype. Its specificity is unknown. The TCR was taken from a human donor in good health (CMV status not recorded). Some clones in this sample may be carry-over from other donors' samples. Sequencing was performed on PBMCs. This rearrangement joins TRBV19 to TRBJ2-1; 12 bases align to TRBD2. CDR3 region: CASTGGRPILAGGGRGNEQFF. CDR3 nucleotides: TGTGCCAGTACCGGGGGCAGGCCGATTCTAGCGGGAGGGGGAAGGGGCAATGAGCAGTTCTTC.